Below, one T cell receptor (beta chain) is given with its context. This clone's antigen is unknown. Per-nucleotide qualities are absent, and no much larger clonotype sits a single base away. Libraries were prepared through the immunoSEQ multiplex PCR assay. TCRdb stores this immuneACCESS table with in-frame sequences only. Part of the clones is absent; in the studies checked, under half of the shortfall reflects unresolved V genes, and no reason is known for the rest. The sample profile shows around 130,000 clones; roughly 90% of them were found once. 30% to 40% of the sample belongs to the ten largest clones. This entry belongs to a study of control samples from healthy donors and cancer patients (dated by TCRdb to the early 2020s). The clonotype originates from a man aged 45-65 years in good health. The source material was blood.

Here is the DNA: TGTGCCAGCAGCTTGGGGGCCACAGGGGGAACTGAAGCTTTCTTT. Its protein is CASSLGATGGTEAFF. The rearranged segments are TRBV5-6 and TRBJ1-1; TRBD1 agrees with 8 junctional bases. Based on the germline V gene, the CDR1 and CDR2 sequences are SGHDT and YYEEEE. The V end gives up 0 bases and the J end 5 bases, leaving 6 bases in the junction not matched to a gene. The CDR3 holds 15 amino acids from the cysteine to the phenylalanine. The entry retains the CDR3 DNA only, 45 bases that are in frame from base 1.